These 26 T cell receptor beta chains were sequenced from one sample in a study of response to subunit inactivated influenza vaccine. TCRdb reprocessed the RT-PCR reads via MiXCR and lists one record per CDR3 protein. The data hold some 540,000 distinct CDR3 sequences, with roughly a quarter observed a single time. These sequences were also reported in another study, on T cells expressing NK-cell markers. That paper states: The authors generated TCR beta cDNA through 5'RACE template switching with UMIs.

The sequencing used CD4+ T cells sorted from PBMCs, collected approximately 12 days after vaccination. These receptors originate from a man aged 45-65 years who received an inactivated influenza vaccine.

This clonotype has a handful of counts. The rearrangement joins TRBV10-2 to TRBJ2-1, with a weak D call TRBD2 (5 bases). The CDR3 is 16 amino acids. CDR1 and CDR2 (germline): WSHSY, SAAADI. Trimming shortened V by 3 bases and J by 0 bases, and 12 bases separated the two germline ends. The CDR3 region is CASSDPAASSYNEQFF. The DNA for the CDR3 is TGCGCCAGCAGTGACCCAGCGGCGAGCTCCTACAATGAGCAGTTCTTC.

This clonotype was counted a few times. J is TRBJ2-3 and V is TRBV7-9; D is unresolved. The CDR3 consists of 15 residues. Trimming left V 3 bases short and J 2 bases short, with 12 bases between. The germline V gene encodes CDR1 SEHNR and CDR2 FQNEAQ (reference sequence). This chain's CDR3 is CASSFGLDHTDTQYF. The CDR3 nucleotides are TGTGCCAGCAGCTTTGGGTTAGATCACACAGATACGCAGTATTTT.

The chain uses TRBV27 and TRBJ2-1, with D possibly matching TRBD2 (5 bases). This CDR3 is built from 14 residues. Looked up from germline, CDR1 is MNHEY and CDR2 is SMNVEV (reference sequence). Trimming left V 7 bases short and J 2 bases short, with 12 bases between. The CDR3 loop reads CASTPRAAYNEQFF. The CDR3 DNA reads as TGTGCCAGCACGCCGCGGGCGGCCTACAATGAGCAGTTCTTC.

The chain is built from TRBV5-1 and TRBJ2-7; 8 bases are a match to TRBD1. The germline gives CDR1 SGHRS, CDR2 YFSETQ. The CDR3 is 15 amino acids. V lost 0 bases and J lost 1; bases outside the gene matches: 3. The CDR3 coding sequence is TGCGCCAGCAGCTTGGGGCGACAGGGGTCCTACGAGCAGTACTTC. Protein: CASSLGRQGSYEQYF.

The genes are TRBV5-5 and TRBJ2-7; no reliable D call. Germline CDR1 and CDR2: SGHKS and YYEKEE (reference sequence). This CDR3 is built from 15 residues. V was trimmed by 4 bases and J by 3 bases, leaving 17 bases between them. CDR3 DNA: TGTGCCAGCAGCAGAGAAGGTATGGGCTTCTACGAGCAGTACTTC. It specifies CASSREGMGFYEQYF. The variable domain in full, with the rest retrieved from reference TRBV5-5 and TRBJ2-7, is DAGVTQSPTHLIKTRGQQVTLRCSPISGHKSVSWYQQVLGQGPQFIFQYYEKEERGRGNFPDRFSARQFPNYSSELNVNALLLGDSALYLCASSREGMGFYEQYFGPGTRLTVT.

Only a few counts were recorded for this clonotype. V and J are TRBV7-8 and TRBJ1-1; the match to TRBD1 covers 8 bases. Germline V gene sequence: CDR1 SGHVS, CDR2 FQNEAQ. CDR3 length: 16 amino acids. Germline trimming cut 2 bases from V and 1 base from J; bases unmatched to any gene: 6. CDR3 nucleotides: TGTGCCAGCAGCTTAATGGCAGGGGGCGCGAACACTGAAGCTTTCTTT. Protein: CASSLMAGGANTEAFF.

V usage is TRBV19 and J usage is TRBJ2-7; no reliable D call. The V end lost 4 bases, the J end lost 0 bases, and 10 bases lay between the germline ends. Germline V lookup: CDR1 LNHDA, CDR2 SQIVND (reference sequence). The CDR3 has 14 residues. In DNA, the CDR3 is TGTGCCAGTAGTAGTTGGGTGAGCTCCTACGAGCAGTACTTC. Amino acids: CASSSWVSSYEQYF.

This clonotype came up many times. The rearrangement joins TRBV5-1 to TRBJ2-1, with unresolved D. V was trimmed by 2 bases and J by 6 bases, leaving 12 bases between them. The CDR3 totals 14 residues. Per germline, CDR1 SGHRS and CDR2 YFSETQ. The CDR3: CASSFTGPSNEQFF. DNA of the CDR3: TGCGCCAGCAGCTTCACGGGCCCCTCCAATGAGCAGTTCTTC.

This chain joins TRBV14 and TRBJ2-2; D not resolved. Germline CDR1 and CDR2: SGHDN and FVKESK. V was clipped by 1 base and J by 2 bases, with 11 bases between them. There are 16 residues in the CDR3. DNA for the CDR3: TGTGCCAGCAGCCAAGTCGCTATTATAAACACCGGGGAGCTGTTTTTT. This gives the protein CASSQVAIINTGELFF.

Comment on this clonotype: Sequence at one end of the junction differs from germline and may be a read error. The V gene is TRBV5-1, the J gene TRBJ2-2; 10 nucleotides match TRBD1. This CDR3 spans 15 amino acids. Germline CDR1 and CDR2: SGHRS and YFSETQ. This chain's CDR3 is CAGSAGTGDTGELFF. CDR3 in DNA: TGCGCCGGCAGCGCCGGGACAGGGGACACCGGGGAGCTGTTTTTT.

The rearrangement joins TRBV7-2 to TRBJ2-1; 8 nucleotides align to TRBD2. The length of the CDR3 is 14 residues. Trimming removed 1 base from V and 10 bases from J; junction bases left unmatched: 6. The germline V gene encodes CDR1 SGHTA and CDR2 FQGNSA. CDR3 DNA sequence: TGTGCCAGCAGCTTAGAACGCGGGGGGACGGAGCAGTTCTTC. Translation: CASSLERGGTEQFF.

This clonotype was counted a few times. J is TRBJ1-4 and V is TRBV2; tentative D call: TRBD1 (6 bases). V lost 4 bases to trimming and J lost 7 bases, with 7 bases between them. CDR1 and CDR2 from the germline V gene are SNHLY and FYNNEI. The CDR3 is 12 amino acids. In nucleotides, the CDR3 is TGTGCCAGCAGTGGAGGGGGTGAAAAACTGTTTTTT. It yields the protein CASSGGGEKLFF.

A few counts support this clonotype. V is TRBV7-2 and J is TRBJ2-1, with D tentatively TRBD1 (6 bases). V was shortened by 1 base and J by 3 bases, with 10 bases between the two germline ends. The CDR3 runs 15 residues. The germline V gene encodes CDR1 SGHTA and CDR2 FQGNSA. The CDR3 nucleotides are TGTGCCAGCAGCTTAGAACAGGGATACTACAATGAGCAGTTCTTC. It yields the protein CASSLEQGYYNEQFF.

In this sample, this clonotype turned up a few times. The V call is TRBV20-1, the J call TRBJ2-7; 12 bases line up with TRBD2. The germline CDR1 and CDR2 sequences are DFQATT and SNEGSKA (reference sequence). This CDR3 is built from 14 residues. Trimming at V came to 7 bases and at J to 1 base, leaving 5 bases not matched to a gene. As DNA, the CDR3 is TGCAGTGGGACTAGCGGGACCCGATCCTACGAGCAGTACTTC. Translating gives CSGTSGTRSYEQYF.

V and J are TRBV12-3 or TRBV12-4 and TRBJ2-3, with D possibly TRBD1 on 6 matching bases. The ends were cut back, 7 bases at V and 3 bases at J, with 14 bases in the middle. This CDR3 has 14 amino acids. CDR3 bases: TGTGCCAGCACCAAAGGAACAGGGACAGATACGCAGTATTTT. Protein: CASTKGTGTDTQYF.

V gene TRBV20-1 combines with J gene TRBJ2-3, with D possibly being TRBD1 (6 bases). V dropped 0 bases and J dropped 8 bases, with 21 bases sitting between them. This CDR3 comprises 16 residues. Germline V CDR1 and CDR2: DFQATT, SNEGSKA (reference sequence). The CDR3 DNA reads as TGCAGTGCTAGAGATCTTAGGGGACAACATTCCGGTACGCAGTATTTT. The encoded protein is CSARDLRGQHSGTQYF.

This clonotype was counted only a few times. The chain couples TRBV10-3 to TRBJ1-2; 7 bases are shared with TRBD1. The CDR3 length is 12 residues. After removal of 7 bases from V and 6 bases from J, the junction contained 5 bases not matched to a gene. Germline V gene lookup returns CDR1 ENHRY and CDR2 SYGVKD. CDR3: CAIKSGGDGYTF. The CDR3, as DNA: TGTGCCATCAAGTCAGGGGGGGATGGCTACACCTTC.

This clonotype was found a few times. The J gene is TRBJ2-5, the V gene TRBV19, with D uncertain. The CDR3 covers 14 residues. Germline V gene sequence: CDR1 LNHDA, CDR2 SQIVND (reference sequence). Trimming took off 5 bases at V and 1 base at J, with 11 bases between the two ends. CDR3: CASSSIGGQETQYF. In nucleotides, the CDR3 is TGTGCCAGTAGTTCGATAGGTGGCCAAGAGACCCAGTACTTC.

The rearrangement joins TRBV12-3 or TRBV12-4 to TRBJ1-6, with D unresolved. V was cut by 3 bases and J by 8 bases, with 17 bases left in between. The CDR3 consists of 16 residues. CDR3 in DNA: TGTGCCAGCAGTTTTGGTCGGTTAAGAATGGATTCACCCCTCCACTTT. Its translation: CASSFGRLRMDSPLHF.

This clonotype was observed a few times. V gene TRBV20-1 combines with J gene TRBJ1-1, with unresolved D. From germline, CDR1 is DFQATT and CDR2 SNEGSKA (reference sequence). The CDR3 has 12 residues. CDR3 sequence (DNA): TGCAGGCCGGGCGGTCGGGGCACTGAAGCTTTCTTT. Protein sequence: CRPGGRGTEAFF.

This clonotype was observed many times. The V gene is TRBV5-1, the J gene TRBJ2-5, with 15 bases lining up with TRBD2. The CDR3 is 16 residues long. V was pared by 10 bases and J by 1 base, with 8 bases of the junction left unmatched. Per the germline V gene, CDR1 is SGHRS and CDR2 is YFSETQ. The CDR3, as DNA: TGCGCCTCCCGGACTAGCGGGAGGGCTCCCCAAGAGACCCAGTACTTC. This codes for CASRTSGRAPQETQYF.

The rearrangement uses TRBV11-2 and TRBJ2-2; 8 bases line up with TRBD1. Losses at the gene ends were 2 bases for V and 5 bases for J; bases not matched to a gene: 22. The CDR3 totals 21 residues. CDR1 and CDR2 (germline): SGHAT, FQNNGV. The CDR3 spells CASSLFSALGQGPTRTGELFF. The CDR3 DNA reads TGTGCCAGCAGCTTATTTTCGGCCTTAGGACAGGGCCCTACAAGGACCGGGGAGCTGTTTTTT.

The V and J genes are TRBV7-9 and TRBJ1-5; no definite D call. Germline CDR1 SEHNR, CDR2 FQNEAQ (reference sequence). The length of the CDR3 is 14 residues. V was shortened by 0 bases and J by 4 bases, with 7 bases between the two germline ends. CDR3 sequence: CASSLASRNQPQHF. The CDR3 coding sequence is TGTGCCAGCAGCTTAGCAAGCCGGAATCAGCCCCAGCATTTT.

Remarks on this clonotype: Its ends do not fully match the called genes, so a read error is possible. CDR3 DNA sequence: TGTGCCAGCTCGCCACTAGCGGGGAGCCCAGATACGCAGTATTTT. Its protein is CASSPLAGSPDTQYF. The rearrangement joins TRBV18 to TRBJ2-3, with 10 bases identical to TRBD2. The CDR3 consists of 15 residues. From germline, CDR1 is KGHSH and CDR2 LQKENI.

This clonotype was observed a few times. This chain joins TRBV12-3 or TRBV12-4 and TRBJ1-1; 7 nucleotides agree with TRBD1. Trimming cost V 3 bases and J 5 bases; bases outside gene matches: 9. The CDR3 sequence is 15 residues long. The CDR3 nucleotides are TGTGCCAGCAGTTTTGCAGGGGGAAGTAGGACTGAAGCTTTCTTT. Protein product: CASSFAGGSRTEAFF.

This clonotype has just a few counts. The chain employs TRBV28 and TRBJ1-2, with D unclear. Trimming took 4 bases from V and 8 from J, leaving 17 bases between them. The V gene's germline CDR1 is MDHEN and CDR2 SYDVKM. This CDR3 is built from 14 residues. The CDR3 region has the DNA TGTGCCAGCAGTTCATCCCGGGAGGTGGGAGGCTACACCTTC. Its protein product is CASSSSREVGGYTF.